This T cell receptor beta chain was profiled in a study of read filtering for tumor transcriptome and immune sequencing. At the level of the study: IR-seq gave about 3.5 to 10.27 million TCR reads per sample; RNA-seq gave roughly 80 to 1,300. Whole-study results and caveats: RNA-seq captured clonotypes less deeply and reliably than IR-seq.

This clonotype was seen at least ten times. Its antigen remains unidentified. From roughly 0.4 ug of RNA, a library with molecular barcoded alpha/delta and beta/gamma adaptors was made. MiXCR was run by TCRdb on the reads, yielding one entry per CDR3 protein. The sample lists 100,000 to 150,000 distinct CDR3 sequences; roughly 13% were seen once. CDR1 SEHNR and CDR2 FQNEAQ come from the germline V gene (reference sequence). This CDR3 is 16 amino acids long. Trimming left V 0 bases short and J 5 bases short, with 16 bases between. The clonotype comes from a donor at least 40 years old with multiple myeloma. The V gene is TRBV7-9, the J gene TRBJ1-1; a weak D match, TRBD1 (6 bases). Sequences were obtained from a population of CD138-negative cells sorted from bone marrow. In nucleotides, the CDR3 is TGTGCCAGCAGCTTAGCGTCGGCGGGGGCCGGAACTGAAGCTTTCTTT. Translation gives CASSLASAGAGTEAFF.